The sequence of this T cell receptor (beta chain) was determined in a study of T-cell memory formation after mild COVID-19. Findings and caveats of the study: Pre-infection memory already had some responding clones, implying cross-reactive memory joined.

The 5'RACE method, run with constant-segment primers, produced TCR alpha and TCR beta cDNA libraries (carrying sample barcodes and UMIs). TCRdb re-called the 5' RACE reads through MiXCR, storing one row per CDR3 protein. The table has about 57,000 distinct CDR3 sequences, 10% to 15% seen once. As to this clonotype: Antigen: not known.

Germline loops: CDR1 MNHNS, CDR2 SASEGT. V was cut by 8 bases and J by 4 bases, with 14 bases left in between. CDR3 length equals 13 residues. Sequencing used PBMCs or a T cell subset sorted from them (not recorded which). The sequence was collected from a man between 18 and 35 years old who had mild COVID-19 (a few samples of this study predate the infection). Cell type and time point are not known. The rearrangement links TRBV6-1 to TRBJ1-1; the D is unclear. CDR3 sequence reads: CASSLRMGTEAFF. CDR3 nucleotides: TGTGCCAGCTCTCTAAGGATGGGCACTGAAGCTTTCTTT.